This T cell receptor (beta chain) was sequenced in a study of early T cells in non-severe SARS-CoV-2 infection. To note about this clonotype: No antigen is known for it.

The CDR3 covers 15 residues. CDR1 is SGDLS and CDR2 is YYNGEE in the germline V gene. V was pared by 1 base and J by 1 base, with 9 bases between. Findings of the study overall: VDJdb matches were skewed toward anti-spike CD8 T cell responses.

Each cDNA molecule carried a unique molecular identifier. TCRdb used MiXCR to reprocess the 5' RACE reads, holding one entry per CDR3 protein. The top ten clones hold around a fifth of a sample with around 47,000 distinct CDR3 sequences, around 10% of them seen once. Source material: whole blood. The rearrangement joins TRBV9 to TRBJ2-1, with D unresolved. The source of this sequence is an adult who was a healthcare worker with PCR-confirmed SARS-CoV-2 infection or an uninfected control (not recorded which). The CDR3, as DNA: TGTGCCAGCAGCGTATTTCCCTCGTCCTACAATGAGCAGTTCTTC. Its protein is CASSVFPSSYNEQFF.